The rows below give T cell receptor beta chains drawn from one sample of a study of blood T cells in healthy people across ages. TCRdb reprocessed the 5' RACE reads with MiXCR, giving one entry per CDR3 protein. The table has 1 million to 1.2 million distinct CDR3 sequences, roughly two fifths seen once. Sequenced material: blood. These receptors all stem from a young man in good health. Each CDR3 is given with its conserved first and last residue. The order of the fields is J gene, V gene, D gene, clone size, CDR3 protein, CDR3 DNA. A D gene is named only where the DNA matches it firmly. Not every row has a clone size; where given, it reads once, few, many or a size class.

J: TRBJ1-2
V: TRBV6-2/TRBV6-3
D: -
size: few
CDR3: CASSYPTRGNYGYTF
DNA: TGTGCCAGCAGTTACCCTACCAGGGGTAACTATGGCTACACCTTC

J: TRBJ2-3
V: TRBV5-1
D: TRBD1
size: -
CDR3: CAGSLDRAKDTQYF
DNA: TGCGCCGGCAGCTTGGACAGGGCTAAAGATACGCAGTATTTT

J: TRBJ1-5
V: TRBV7-2
D: -
size: -
CDR3: CASGTRDLNQPQHF
DNA: TGTGCCAGCGGGACCAGGGATCTGAATCAGCCCCAGCATTTT

J: TRBJ1-6
V: TRBV20-1
D: TRBD1
size: -
CDR3: CSAQRFGQGTNSPLHF
DNA: TGCAGTGCACAAAGATTTGGACAGGGGACGAATTCACCCCTCCACTTT

J: TRBJ2-1
V: TRBV4-1
D: -
size: -
CDR3: CASSLRAGDSYNEQFF
DNA: TGCGCCAGCAGTCTACGGGCAGGGGATTCCTACAATGAGCAGTTCTTC

J: TRBJ2-6
V: TRBV10-3
D: -
size: -
CDR3: CAISARNVGVGANVLTF
DNA: TGTGCCATCAGTGCCCGGAACGTCGGGGTCGGGGCCAACGTCCTGACTTTC

J: TRBJ2-2
V: TRBV9
D: -
size: -
CDR3: CASSVGWNRDPGELFF
DNA: TGTGCCAGCAGCGTAGGATGGAACAGGGACCCCGGGGAGCTGTTTTTT

J: TRBJ1-5
V: TRBV18
D: -
size: few
CDR3: CASSPFNQPQHF
DNA: TGTGCCAGCTCACCTTTCAATCAGCCCCAGCATTTT

J: TRBJ1-2
V: TRBV5-1
D: -
size: -
CDR3: CTSSLTTAYGYTF
DNA: TGCACCAGCAGCTTGACAACCGCCTATGGCTACACCTTC

J: TRBJ2-7
V: TRBV29-1
D: -
size: -
CDR3: CSGHSFSYNEQYF
DNA: TGCAGCGGCCACAGTTTCTCCTACAATGAGCAGTACTTC

J: TRBJ1-2
V: TRBV7-2
D: -
size: few
CDR3: CASSPGVGGYGYTF
DNA: TGTGCCAGCAGCCCGGGGGTAGGAGGCTATGGCTACACCTTC

J: TRBJ2-3
V: TRBV18
D: -
size: -
CDR3: CASSLSTDRTDTQYF
DNA: TGTGCCAGCTCACTAAGTACGGACCGCACAGATACGCAGTATTTT

J: TRBJ1-2
V: TRBV29-1
D: TRBD1
size: many
CDR3: CSVEKVQGADGYTF
DNA: TGCAGCGTTGAAAAAGTACAGGGGGCCGATGGCTACACCTTC

J: TRBJ1-1
V: TRBV19
D: -
size: -
CDR3: CAGSQGKNTEAFF
DNA: TGTGCCGGATCACAGGGAAAGAACACTGAAGCTTTCTTT

J: TRBJ1-5
V: TRBV12-3/TRBV12-4
D: -
size: few
CDR3: CASSFTGDQPQHF
DNA: TGTGCCAGCAGTTTTACGGGGGATCAGCCCCAGCATTTT

J: TRBJ2-3
V: TRBV12-3/TRBV12-4
D: TRBD2
size: -
CDR3: CASSLITGTSHTDTQYF
DNA: TGTGCCAGCAGTCTCATAACCGGGACTAGCCACACAGATACGCAGTATTTT

J: TRBJ1-2
V: TRBV6-2/TRBV6-3
D: TRBD1
size: -
CDR3: CASKKTGVDGYTF
DNA: TGTGCCAGCAAAAAGACAGGGGTGGATGGCTACACCTTC

J: TRBJ2-6
V: TRBV12-3/TRBV12-4
D: -
size: few
CDR3: CASSSASGANVLTF
DNA: TGTGCCAGCAGTTCGGCTTCTGGGGCCAACGTCCTGACTTTC

J: TRBJ1-2
V: TRBV6-5
D: -
size: -
CDR3: CASRLGRLKGSYTF
DNA: TGTGCCAGCAGACTTGGACGGTTAAAGGGGAGCTACACCTTC

J: TRBJ2-3
V: TRBV2
D: -
size: -
CDR3: CASTQASPLQYF
DNA: TGTGCCAGCACACAGGCTAGCCCTCTACAGTATTTT

J: TRBJ1-1
V: TRBV2
D: -
size: -
CDR3: CASSGWGTEAFF
DNA: TGTGCCAGCAGTGGGTGGGGGACTGAAGCTTTCTTT

J: TRBJ1-1
V: TRBV7-6
D: -
size: few
CDR3: CASSSGQQGETEAFF
DNA: TGTGCCAGCAGCTCCGGACAACAGGGTGAAACTGAAGCTTTCTTT

J: TRBJ2-7
V: TRBV7-9
D: -
size: -
CDR3: CAERGEPFHRYEQYF
DNA: TGTGCCGAAAGGGGGGAACCATTCCACCGCTACGAGCAGTACTTC

J: TRBJ2-3
V: TRBV6-2/TRBV6-3
D: TRBD2
size: -
CDR3: CASMGLAVYSTDTQYF
DNA: TGTGCCAGCATGGGACTAGCGGTTTATAGCACAGATACGCAGTATTTT

J: TRBJ1-2
V: TRBV27
D: TRBD1
size: -
CDR3: CASSHDRGLVYGYTF
DNA: TGTGCCAGCAGCCACGACAGGGGGCTTGTCTATGGCTACACCTTC

J: TRBJ1-5
V: TRBV29-1
D: TRBD1
size: few
CDR3: CSVRTGSDGNQPQHF
DNA: TGCAGCGTACGGACAGGGTCTGATGGCAATCAGCCCCAGCATTTT

J: TRBJ2-2
V: TRBV5-1
D: TRBD1
size: -
CDR3: CASSLFPRTGLYTGELFF
DNA: TGCGCCAGCAGCTTGTTCCCTCGGACAGGGTTGTACACCGGGGAGCTGTTTTTT

J: TRBJ1-3
V: TRBV9
D: -
size: -
CDR3: CASSAGQLARNTIYF
DNA: TGTGCCAGCAGCGCCGGACAGCTCGCGAGGAACACCATATATTTT

J: TRBJ1-1
V: TRBV5-8
D: -
size: -
CDR3: CASSFVEGAPTEAFF
DNA: TGTGCCAGCAGCTTCGTTGAAGGGGCGCCCACTGAAGCTTTCTTT

J: TRBJ1-5
V: TRBV7-2
D: -
size: -
CDR3: CASSLVAGYSNQPQHF
DNA: TGTGCCAGCAGCTTAGTTGCGGGTTATAGCAATCAGCCCCAGCATTTT

J: TRBJ1-2
V: TRBV20-1
D: TRBD1
size: many
CDR3: CSASPTGADGYTF
DNA: TGCAGTGCCTCTCCGACAGGGGCTGATGGCTACACCTTC

J: TRBJ1-1
V: TRBV9
D: -
size: few
CDR3: CASSVAGGGYTEAFF
DNA: TGTGCCAGCAGCGTCGCCGGGGGGGGGTACACTGAAGCTTTCTTT

J: TRBJ2-3
V: TRBV12-3/TRBV12-4
D: -
size: -
CDR3: CASSLTGTDMQYF
DNA: TGTGCCAGCAGTTTAACGGGAACCGATATGCAGTATTTT